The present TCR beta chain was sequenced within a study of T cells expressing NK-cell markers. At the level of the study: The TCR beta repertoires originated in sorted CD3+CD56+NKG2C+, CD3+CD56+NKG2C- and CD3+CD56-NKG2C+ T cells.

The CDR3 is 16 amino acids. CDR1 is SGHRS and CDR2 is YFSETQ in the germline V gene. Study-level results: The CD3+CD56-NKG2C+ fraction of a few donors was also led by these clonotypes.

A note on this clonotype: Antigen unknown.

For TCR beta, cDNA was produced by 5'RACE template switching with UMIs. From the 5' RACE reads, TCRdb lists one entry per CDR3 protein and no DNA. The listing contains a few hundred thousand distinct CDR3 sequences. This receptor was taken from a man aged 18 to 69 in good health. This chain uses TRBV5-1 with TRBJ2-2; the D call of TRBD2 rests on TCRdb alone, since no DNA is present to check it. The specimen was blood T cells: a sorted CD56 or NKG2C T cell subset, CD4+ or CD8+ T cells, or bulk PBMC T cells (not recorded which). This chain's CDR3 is CASSWTSGRNTGELFF.